This is a list of T cell receptor beta chains from one sample in a study of shared clonotypes between healthy human individuals. Profiling relied on immunoSEQ multiplex PCR, and the TCRdb table lists in-frame clones only, not all of them. The table records 2,500,000 or so clones, 80% to 95% of them present only once. Sequenced: naive CD4+ T cells from PBMCs. The receptors here all came from a young man in good health. Some clones in this sample may be carry-over from other donors' samples. Each CDR3 is given with its conserved first and last residue. D genes are given only for firm matches. The listing skips clone size in some rows; elsewhere it reads once, few, many or a size class.

V	D	size	J	DNA	CDR3
TRBV30	-	-	TRBJ1-1	TGTGCCTGCGTCCGGGCCTCTGGGGCTTTCTTT	CACVRASGAFF
TRBV18	-	once	TRBJ1-4	TGTGCCAGCTCACCACCTTCCCCAGGCTCAACTAATGAAAAACTGTTTTTT	CASSPPSPGSTNEKLFF
TRBV28	TRBD2	-	TRBJ2-3	TGTGCCAGCAGTTTGACTAGCGCGGTAGGTACGCAGTATTTT	CASSLTSAVGTQYF
TRBV2	-	-	TRBJ2-5	TGTGCCAGCAGTAGAGACCCAGGGCGACGAGAGACCCAGTACTTC	CASSRDPGRRETQYF
TRBV19	TRBD1	once	TRBJ2-2	TGTGCCAGTAGTCACGGGACAGGGGGCCTGGGGGAGCTGTTTTTT	CASSHGTGGLGELFF
TRBV5-4	-	-	TRBJ2-3	TGTGCCAGCAGCACGTGGGGCACAGATACGCAGTATTTT	CASSTWGTDTQYF
TRBV5-1	-	-	TRBJ2-7	TGCGCCAGCAGCGCCCAAGTAGGAACCTACGAGCAGTACTTC	CASSAQVGTYEQYF
TRBV28	-	-	TRBJ1-6	TGTGCCAGCTGGGGGGGGAATTCACCCCTCCACTTT	CASWGGNSPLHF
TRBV28	-	-	TRBJ1-4	TGTGCCAGCAGTACCGGACAGCCAAAGGGAGAAAATGAAAAACTGTTTTTT	CASSTGQPKGENEKLFF
TRBV29-1	-	-	TRBJ2-1	TGCAGCGTTTTCATAGCGTCTGGTGAGCAGTTCTTC	CSVFIASGEQFF
TRBV29-1	-	-	TRBJ2-5	TGCAGCGTTGAACCAAGAAAGGGGACACCAGTCCAGTCACGAGAGACCCAGTACTTC	CSVEPRKGTPVQSRETQYF
TRBV7-2	-	-	TRBJ2-7	TGTGCCAGCAGCTTATACGTTCGGTCAGAGGAGCAGTACTTC	CASSLYVRSEEQYF
TRBV7-9	-	-	TRBJ2-2	TGTGCCAGCACCAAAGTCTCGGGGAACACCGGGGAGCTGTTTTTT	CASTKVSGNTGELFF
TRBV5-1	TRBD2	-	TRBJ2-3	TGCGCCAGCAGCTCAACTAGCGGAGGGCGCACAGATACGCAGTATTTT	CASSSTSGGRTDTQYF
TRBV19	TRBD1	-	TRBJ1-5	TGTGCCAGTAGTATAGATCATAGGGGTGGCGACAGGGACGGCAATCAGCCCCAGCATTTT	CASSIDHRGGDRDGNQPQHF
TRBV6-1	TRBD1	-	TRBJ2-1	TGTGCCAGCAGTGAAGCTTGGCAGGGGGCGCGGGGTGAGCAGTTCTTC	CASSEAWQGARGEQFF
TRBV5-1	-	-	TRBJ2-7	TGCGCCAGCAGCCGAGCAGCGGCCTACGAGCAGTACTTC	CASSRAAAYEQYF
TRBV19	TRBD1	-	TRBJ1-2	TGTGCCAGTAGTATAGCCTCCGGGACAGACTACACCTTC	CASSIASGTDYTF
TRBV5-1	TRBD2	-	TRBJ2-7	TGCGCCAGCAGCCCAGGGACTAGCGGGGGCTACGAGCAGTACTTC	CASSPGTSGGYEQYF
TRBV6-5	-	-	TRBJ2-7	TGTGCCAGCAGCTACGGGCCCGAGAGGGAGCAGTACTTC	CASSYGPEREQYF
TRBV19	TRBD2	-	TRBJ2-3	TGTGCCAGTAGTATAGATTGGAAGAGGCCTAGCGGAAGCACAGATACGCAGTATTTT	CASSIDWKRPSGSTDTQYF
TRBV11-2	-	-	TRBJ2-2	TGTGCCAGCAGCTTCACAACCGCCACCGGGGAGCTGTTTTTT	CASSFTTATGELFF
TRBV5-1	-	once	TRBJ1-1	TGCGCCAGCAGGCCCGGGACGGATGAAGCTTTCTTT	CASRPGTDEAFF
TRBV28	-	-	TRBJ1-4	TGTGCCAGCAGTTCTAGCACTGCAACTAATGAAAAACTGTTTTTT	CASSSSTATNEKLFF
TRBV7-3	TRBD1	-	TRBJ1-2	TGTGCCAGCAGCCCCGGGACAGGGGGTCATGGCTACACCTTC	CASSPGTGGHGYTF
TRBV18	-	-	TRBJ1-5	TGTGCCAGCTCACCGCTAGCAGGGTCCAATCAGCCCCAGCATTTT	CASSPLAGSNQPQHF
TRBV5-1	-	-	TRBJ2-5	TGCGCCAGCAGCTTTCCCCAGCGGCAAGAGACCCAGTACTTC	CASSFPQRQETQYF